Below, one T cell receptor beta chain is given with its context. Its antigen remains unknown. This entry belongs to a study of OX40 agonist ivuxolimab in advanced cancers. Whole-study results and caveats: With doses of 0.1 to 3.0 mg/kg, CD4+ and CD8+ blood T cells had undergone clonal expansion by week 6.

The J segment lost 6 bases and the V segment lost 6 bases, leaving 10 bases of the junction unmatched. Looked up from germline, CDR1 is MNHEY and CDR2 is SVGAGI. This CDR3 is 15 amino acids long. Generated by immunoSEQ multiplex PCR, the TCRdb table keeps only in-frame clones and is missing some. Of some 81,000 clones listed, more than 70% are singletons. V and J are TRBV6-5 and TRBJ1-2, with TRBD1 matching 10 bases. Sequencing used CD4+ or CD8+ T cells sorted from blood, obtained in a trial of the OX40 agonist ivuxolimab. This TCR came from an adult with an advanced solid tumor such as melanoma, head and neck, liver or kidney cancer. In nucleotides, the CDR3 is TGTGCCAGCAGACCCATTACCGGGACAGGGGATGGCTACACCTTC. Its protein is CASRPITGTGDGYTF.